What follows are 23 T cell receptor beta chains derived from one specimen sequenced in a study of radiation and T cells in renal cell carcinoma. Generated by immunoSEQ multiplex PCR, the TCRdb table keeps only in-frame clones and is missing some. This table has about 86,000 clones, approximately 80% appearing once. Time point given: blood 4 weeks post-SBRT, at nephrectomy. Treatment in this sample: 15 Gy SBRT to primary tumor, nephrectomy 4 weeks later. Sample: blood, taken from a patient whose treatment included radiotherapy and nephrectomy. Receptors originate from a man in his forties or fifties with renal cell carcinoma.

This chain connects TRBV7-2 to TRBJ1-6; no clear D. Trimming shortened V by 1 base and J by 0 bases, and 4 bases separated the two germline ends. This CDR3 region has 15 residues. Germline loops: CDR1 SGHTA, CDR2 FQGNSA. The CDR3 DNA is TGTGCCAGCAGCTTAGAGAGCTCCTATAATTCACCCCTCCACTTT. Protein sequence: CASSLESSYNSPLHF. The full variable domain, completed using reference TRBV7-2 and TRBJ1-6, is GAGVSQSPSNKVTEKGKDVELRCDPISGHTALYWYRQSLGQGLEFLIYFQGNSAPDKSGLPSDRFSAERTGGSVSTLTIQRTQQEDSAVYLCASSLESSYNSPLHFGNGTRLTVT.

J is TRBJ2-1 and V is TRBV28, with D maybe TRBD2 (5 bases). Germline V gene sequence: CDR1 MDHEN, CDR2 SYDVKM. This CDR3 comprises 15 residues. V dropped 2 bases and J dropped 4 bases, with 12 bases sitting between them. CDR3 sequence: CASSLGAARYNEQFF. The CDR3 DNA is TGTGCCAGCAGTTTAGGAGCGGCGAGATACAATGAGCAGTTCTTC.

Concerning this clone itself: The sample has other DNA sequences that encode this CDR3 too. The J gene is TRBJ1-2, the V gene TRBV30; unclear D gene. CDR3 size: 16 residues. Germline-derived CDR1 and CDR2 are GTSNPN and SVGIG (reference sequence). The V gene lost 0 bases and the J gene lost 3 bases, with 17 bases spanning the gap. The CDR3 bases are TGTGCCTGGAGTGTACGCCCCATGGTCGGATACTATGGCTACACCTTC. This gives the protein CAWSVRPMVGYYGYTF. Using reference TRBV30 and TRBJ1-2 for the parts outside the CDR3, the full variable domain is SQTIHQWPATLVQPVGSPLSLECTVEGTSNPNLYWYRQAAGRGLQLLFYSVGIGQISSEVPQNLSASRPQDRQFILSSKKLLLSDSGFYLCAWSVRPMVGYYGYTFGSGTRLTVV.

This chain joins TRBV4-1 and TRBJ2-7; the match to TRBD2 covers 7 bases. V was pared by 1 base and J by 3 bases, with 9 bases of the junction left unmatched. The CDR3 loop spans 16 amino acids. Germline V CDR1 and CDR2: MGHRA, YSYEKL. The CDR3 here is CASSQVGTSDYYEQYF. CDR3 DNA sequence: TGCGCCAGCAGCCAAGTAGGAACTAGCGATTACTACGAGCAGTACTTC.

In regard to this clone: Other nucleotide sequences in the sample specify the same CDR3. The rearrangement joins TRBV7-3 to TRBJ2-2, with TRBD1 matching over 9 bases. CDR1 and CDR2 from the germline V gene are SGHTA and FQGTGA. V was pared by 4 bases and J by 4 bases, with 4 bases of the junction left unmatched. The CDR3 contains 15 residues. The CDR3 is CASSSRQGGTGELFF. The CDR3 bases are TGTGCCAGCAGCTCCCGACAGGGGGGCACCGGGGAGCTGTTTTTT.

V gene TRBV6-1 combines with J gene TRBJ2-7; D not certain. The CDR3 sequence is 13 residues long. Deletions cut 1 base from V and 2 bases from J, with 6 bases between. The V gene's germline CDR1 is MNHNS and CDR2 SASEGT. In DNA, the CDR3 is TGTGCCAGCAGTGAAGTAAACACCTACGAGCAGTACTTC. This encodes CASSEVNTYEQYF.

This rearrangement joins TRBV27 to TRBJ2-7; D perhaps matches TRBD1 (5 bases). The length of the CDR3 is 13 residues. Germline CDR1 MNHEY, CDR2 SMNVEV (reference sequence). V was shortened by 5 bases and J by 4 bases, with 12 bases between the two germline ends. Here the CDR3 DNA reads TGTGCCAGCAGTCTCGACAGCAAATACGAGCAGTACTTC. It is translated as CASSLDSKYEQYF.

The V and J genes are TRBV30 and TRBJ1-2; 8 bases are a match to TRBD1. After removal of 5 bases from V and 3 bases from J, the junction contained 5 bases not matched to a gene. Germline V CDR1 and CDR2: GTSNPN, SVGIG (reference sequence). The CDR3 length is 13 residues. The CDR3 sequence: CAWGQGTDYGYTF. The CDR3 bases are TGTGCCTGGGGACAGGGTACCGACTATGGCTACACCTTC.

The chain is built from TRBV7-2 and TRBJ2-2; D unclear. V was shortened by 4 bases and J by 0 bases, with 15 bases between the two germline ends. This CDR3 has 17 amino acids. Germline loops: CDR1 SGHTA, CDR2 FQGNSA. In nucleotides, the CDR3 is TGTGCCAGCAGCTGGCGTTCACGAGCCGCGAACACCGGGGAGCTGTTTTTT. This sequence encodes CASSWRSRAANTGELFF.

V and J are TRBV7-9 and TRBJ2-1; no clear D. Trimming removed 5 bases at V and 15 bases at J, with 17 bases between. Germline CDR1 is SEHNR and CDR2 is FQNEAQ (reference sequence). This CDR3 has 12 residues. The CDR3 bases are TGTGCCAGCAGCCCTATAATTTTAAACCGGTTCTTC. Its protein is CASSPIILNRFF.

V usage is TRBV6-5 and J usage is TRBJ1-4; D perhaps matches TRBD1 (5 bases). The CDR3 runs to 14 residues. Germline V gives CDR1 MNHEY, CDR2 SVGAGI. Trimming stripped 2 bases from V and 6 bases from J, with 10 bases between. The CDR3 coding sequence is TGTGCCAGCAGTTACGGCAGGGTCGATGAAAAACTGTTTTTT. Translated: CASSYGRVDEKLFF.

This chain connects TRBV6-5 to TRBJ1-6; no clear D gene. CDR1 is MNHEY and CDR2 is SVGAGI in the germline V gene. CDR3 length: 15 residues. Trimming removed 6 bases at V and 7 bases at J, with 16 bases between. CDR3 DNA: TGTGCCAGCAGCCCCATTCCTGGGTACAATTCACCCCTCCACTTT. Translated: CASSPIPGYNSPLHF.

J is TRBJ2-1 and V is TRBV2, with D unclear. Trimming cost V 2 bases and J 4 bases, with 3 bases left between them. The CDR3 sequence is 12 residues long. Germline lookup yields CDR1 SNHLY and CDR2 FYNNEI. CDR3 nucleotide sequence: TGTGCCAGCAGTGAAAGTTACAATGAGCAGTTCTTC. Protein: CASSESYNEQFF.

CDR3 coding DNA: TGTGCCAGCAGAGGCGAGGGCCGGGGACAGCCCCAGCATTTT. Encoded protein: CASRGEGRGQPQHF. The chain joins TRBV28 to TRBJ1-5; the D is unclear. The CDR3 is 14 residues long. The germline gives CDR1 MDHEN, CDR2 SYDVKM. Trimming cost V 6 bases and J 7 bases, with 16 bases left between them. Filled out from reference TRBV28 and TRBJ1-5, the complete variable domain reads DVKVTQSSRYLVKRTGEKVFLECVQDMDHENMFWYRQDPGLGLRLIYFSYDVKMKEKGDIPEGYSVSREKKERFSLILESASTNQTSMYLCASRGEGRGQPQHFGDGTRLSIL.

The chain combines TRBV7-9 with TRBJ2-7; 11 bases match TRBD2. Germline CDR1 is SEHNR and CDR2 is FQNEAQ (reference sequence). The V segment lost 0 bases and the J segment 6 bases; nucleotides outside the gene matches: 1. CDR3 length: 14 amino acids. The CDR3 sequence: CASSLAGLAVEQYF. The CDR3 coding sequence is TGTGCCAGCAGCTTAGCGGGACTAGCGGTCGAGCAGTACTTC.

The genes are TRBV5-1 and TRBJ2-4; D possibly matches TRBD1 or TRBD2 (5 bases each). The germline V gene encodes CDR1 SGHRS and CDR2 YFSETQ. Between the trimmed V and J ends, which lost 2 bases and 5 bases, there was a span of 14 bases. The CDR3 length is 15 residues. CDR3 bases: TGCGCCAGCAGCTTTACGGGACCTAGTCAAAACATTCAGTACTTC. This translates into CASSFTGPSQNIQYF.

V is TRBV19 and J is TRBJ1-3; 8 bases align to TRBD1. The V gene end was trimmed by 5 bases and the J gene end by 3 bases; junction bases not matched to a gene: 6. The CDR3 covers 15 residues. CDR1 and CDR2 (germline): LNHDA, SQIVND (reference sequence). DNA for the CDR3: TGTGCCAGTAGTCCCTTGACAGGGGATGGAAACACCATATATTTT. This translates into CASSPLTGDGNTIYF. Filled out from reference TRBV19 and TRBJ1-3, the complete variable domain reads DGGITQSPKYLFRKEGQNVTLSCEQNLNHDAMYWYRQDPGQGLRLIYYSQIVNDFQKGDIAEGYSVSREKKESFPLTVTSAQKNPTAFYLCASSPLTGDGNTIYFGEGSWLTVV.

The chain uses TRBV29-1 and TRBJ1-1; no clear D gene. This CDR3 is built from 11 residues. V shed 4 bases and J shed 4 bases, with 7 bases lying between them. CDR1 is SQVTM, CDR2 ANQGSEA, per germline. CDR3 sequence (DNA): TGCAGCGTTGCCCGGCTCACTGAAGCTTTCTTT. Amino acids: CSVARLTEAFF.

The rearrangement links TRBV6-4 to TRBJ1-2; TRBD1 might be the D (5 bases). The CDR3 length is 14 residues. CDR1 is MRHNA and CDR2 is SNTAGT in the germline V gene. V was cut by 0 bases and J by 4 bases, with 9 bases left in between. CDR3 region: CASSDSMRGYGYTF. The CDR3 bases are TGTGCCAGCAGTGACTCGATGAGGGGCTATGGCTACACCTTC.

The rearrangement links TRBV7-9 to TRBJ1-1; D call uncertain. Germline CDR1 and CDR2: SEHNR and FQNEAQ (reference sequence). CDR3 length: 12 residues. Trimming pared 2 bases from V and 4 bases from J, leaving 5 bases between. The CDR3 DNA follows: TGTGCCAGCAGCTTACTTTTCACTGAAGCTTTCTTT. Amino acid sequence: CASSLLFTEAFF.

This clone was counted a single time. The chain combines TRBV19 with TRBJ2-7; TRBD1 aligns across 8 bases. In germline, CDR1 is LNHDA, CDR2 SQIVND (reference sequence). With V trimmed by 4 bases and J by 5 bases, 7 bases remained unmatched. The length of the CDR3 is 14 residues. CDR3 protein: CASSTQGAQNEQYF. The CDR3 DNA reads TGTGCCAGTAGTACGCAGGGGGCGCAGAACGAGCAGTACTTC.

This sequence joins TRBV27 and TRBJ1-5; TRBD1 matches at 9 bases. This CDR3 is built from 15 residues. Germline trimming cut 2 bases from V and 7 bases from J; bases unmatched to any gene: 6. Germline CDR1 and CDR2: MNHEY and SMNVEV (reference sequence). CDR3 residues: CASSLTGGFFQPQHF. CDR3 bases: TGTGCCAGCAGTTTAACAGGGGGCTTTTTCCAGCCCCAGCATTTT.

This clone has only one observation. The rearrangement joins TRBV27 to TRBJ2-7, with 12 bases aligning to TRBD2. The ends lost 5 bases at V and 2 bases at J; junction bases unmatched: 13. Germline V gene data show CDR1 as MNHEY and CDR2 as SMNVEV (reference sequence). The CDR3 runs 18 residues. The CDR3 reads CASSPYSLAGGFTYEQYF. CDR3 DNA sequence: TGTGCCAGCAGTCCTTACTCACTAGCGGGAGGCTTTACCTACGAGCAGTACTTC.